A selection of T cell receptor beta chains follows, all from one sample in a study of cytomegalovirus exposure and HLA in healthy donors. Generated by immunoSEQ multiplex PCR, the TCRdb table keeps only in-frame clones and is missing some. The table has 210,000 or so clones, over 80% seen once; the top ten hold 10% to 13%. The sequenced material came from PBMCs. All receptors come from a woman between 50 and 59 years old in good health and CMV-seropositive. Both conserved end residues are part of each CDR3. The order of the fields is CDR3 length, clone size, V gene, J gene, D gene, CDR3 protein, CDR3 DNA. D genes are given only for firm matches. Part of the rows lack a size; the others show once, few, many or a class for expanded clones.

CDR3 length: 14; clone size: NA; V gene: TRBV7-9; J gene: TRBJ1-1; D gene: NA; CDR3 protein: CASSYTGRNTEAFF; CDR3 DNA: TGTGCCAGCAGCTACACAGGGCGGAACACTGAAGCTTTCTTT
CDR3 length: 15; clone size: NA; V gene: TRBV5-1; J gene: TRBJ1-6; D gene: NA; CDR3 protein: CASSLDFNYNSPLHF; CDR3 DNA: TGCGCCAGCAGCTTGGACTTCAACTATAATTCACCCCTCCACTTT
CDR3 length: 15; clone size: NA; V gene: TRBV2; J gene: TRBJ2-2; D gene: TRBD1; CDR3 protein: CASSGQGAKAGELFF; CDR3 DNA: TGTGCCAGCAGTGGACAGGGGGCGAAGGCCGGGGAGCTGTTTTTT
CDR3 length: 15; clone size: NA; V gene: TRBV6-6; J gene: TRBJ1-5; D gene: NA; CDR3 protein: CASSYGSGSNQPQHF; CDR3 DNA: TGTGCCAGCAGTTACGGCTCCGGGAGCAATCAGCCCCAGCATTTT
CDR3 length: 15; clone size: NA; V gene: TRBV6-6; J gene: TRBJ2-1; D gene: TRBD1; CDR3 protein: CASSQQGSSYNEQFF; CDR3 DNA: TGTGCCAGCAGTCAACAGGGGTCCTCTTACAATGAGCAGTTCTTC
CDR3 length: 13; clone size: NA; V gene: TRBV5-1; J gene: TRBJ1-2; D gene: NA; CDR3 protein: CASSLARGYGYTF; CDR3 DNA: TGCGCCAGCAGCTTGGCTCGGGGGTATGGCTACACCTTC
CDR3 length: 11; clone size: NA; V gene: TRBV18; J gene: TRBJ1-1; D gene: NA; CDR3 protein: CAIRLGAEAFF; CDR3 DNA: TGTGCCATACGTCTCGGGGCTGAAGCTTTCTTT
CDR3 length: 15; clone size: NA; V gene: TRBV5-4; J gene: TRBJ2-2; D gene: TRBD2; CDR3 protein: CAGGVAGTLTGELFF; CDR3 DNA: TGTGCCGGGGGGGTGGCGGGGACCCTCACCGGGGAGCTGTTTTTT
CDR3 length: 13; clone size: NA; V gene: TRBV25-1; J gene: TRBJ2-4; D gene: TRBD1; CDR3 protein: CASSVSQGDIQYF; CDR3 DNA: TGTGCCAGCAGTGTATCACAGGGGGACATTCAGTACTTC
CDR3 length: 15; clone size: NA; V gene: TRBV5-6; J gene: TRBJ1-2; D gene: NA; CDR3 protein: CASSLLGQGNYGYTF; CDR3 DNA: TGTGCCAGCAGCTTGCTTGGGCAGGGGAACTATGGCTACACCTTC
CDR3 length: 17; clone size: NA; V gene: TRBV28; J gene: TRBJ1-6; D gene: TRBD1; CDR3 protein: CASSTTRDRVRNSPLHF; CDR3 DNA: TGTGCCAGCAGTACGACCCGGGACAGGGTGCGAAATTCACCCCTCCACTTT
CDR3 length: 10; clone size: once; V gene: TRBV6-1; J gene: TRBJ2-1; D gene: NA; CDR3 protein: CACRANEQFF; CDR3 DNA: TGTGCGTGCAGGGCCAATGAGCAGTTCTTC
CDR3 length: 17; clone size: few; V gene: TRBV15; J gene: TRBJ1-2; D gene: TRBD1; CDR3 protein: CATSRVIRGQRLYGYTF; CDR3 DNA: TGTGCCACCAGCAGAGTTATAAGGGGACAGCGCCTTTATGGCTACACCTTC
CDR3 length: 15; clone size: NA; V gene: TRBV18; J gene: TRBJ1-1; D gene: TRBD1; CDR3 protein: CASSIRTGEGTEAFF; CDR3 DNA: TGTGCCAGCTCAATTCGGACAGGGGAAGGGACTGAAGCTTTCTTT
CDR3 length: 17; clone size: NA; V gene: TRBV5-1; J gene: TRBJ2-2; D gene: NA; CDR3 protein: CASSLGWGGPTPGELFF; CDR3 DNA: TGCGCCAGCAGCTTGGGCTGGGGGGGCCCTACTCCCGGGGAGCTGTTTTTT
CDR3 length: 15; clone size: NA; V gene: TRBV6-5; J gene: TRBJ1-2; D gene: NA; CDR3 protein: CASSYSSRGNYGYTF; CDR3 DNA: TGTGCCAGCAGTTACTCATCCAGGGGTAACTATGGCTACACCTTC
CDR3 length: 17; clone size: NA; V gene: TRBV7-2; J gene: TRBJ2-4; D gene: NA; CDR3 protein: CASSLEGGGFAKNIQYF; CDR3 DNA: TGTGCCAGCAGCTTAGAAGGAGGGGGCTTTGCCAAAAACATTCAGTACTTC
CDR3 length: 14; clone size: NA; V gene: TRBV19; J gene: TRBJ1-1; D gene: NA; CDR3 protein: CASSMVSAPTEAFF; CDR3 DNA: TGTGCCAGTAGTATGGTTAGTGCACCCACTGAAGCTTTCTTT
CDR3 length: 16; clone size: NA; V gene: TRBV7-2; J gene: TRBJ1-4; D gene: NA; CDR3 protein: CASSLVSTTTNEKLFF; CDR3 DNA: TGTGCCAGCAGCTTAGTTTCCACTACAACTAATGAAAAACTGTTTTTT